This T cell receptor (beta chain) was captured in a study of blood T cells in healthy people across ages. Study-level findings and limits: Because sorting was not performed, PBMCs prevented conclusive naive versus antigen-experienced comparison.

A J-beta primer mix and a sample-barcoded 5' primer were used in a second PCR of about 7 to 11 cycles. TCRdb independently ran MiXCR on the 5' RACE reads; one entry per CDR3 protein. The repertoire includes about 1,600,000 distinct CDR3 sequences, roughly 45% of them detected once, and 6.5% to 10% sits in the top ten. The CDR3 is 15 residues long. Germline V gene lookup returns CDR1 SGDLS and CDR2 YYNGEE. This clonotype was detected only a few times. Its specificity is not known. The junction shows a germline mismatch at one end, possibly a read error. Sample: blood. The clonotype originates from a woman between 18 and 30 years old in good health. The chain uses TRBV9 and TRBJ2-7, with 7 bases fitting TRBD2. The CDR3 reads CASSVGAGRTYEQYF. For the CDR3, the DNA is TGTGCCAGCAGTGTAGGAGCGGGGCGCACCTACGAGCAGTACTTC.